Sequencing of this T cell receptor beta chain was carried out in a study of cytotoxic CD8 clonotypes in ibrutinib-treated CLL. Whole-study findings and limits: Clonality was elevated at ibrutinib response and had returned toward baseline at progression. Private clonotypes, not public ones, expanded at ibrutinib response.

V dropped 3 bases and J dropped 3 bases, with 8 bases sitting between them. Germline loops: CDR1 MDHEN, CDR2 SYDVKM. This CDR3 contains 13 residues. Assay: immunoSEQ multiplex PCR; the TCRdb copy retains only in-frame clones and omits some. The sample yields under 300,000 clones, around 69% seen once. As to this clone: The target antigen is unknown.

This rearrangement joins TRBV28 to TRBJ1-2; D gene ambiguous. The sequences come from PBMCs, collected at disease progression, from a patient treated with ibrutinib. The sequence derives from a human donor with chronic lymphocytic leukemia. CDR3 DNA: TGTGCCAGCAGTTTCCAGGTTGACTATGGCTACACCTTC. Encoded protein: CASSFQVDYGYTF.